The source of this T cell receptor beta chain is a study of Ad26.COV2.S vaccination and SARS-CoV-2 variants. V lost 5 bases and J lost 5, with 10 bases in between. The length of the CDR3 is 12 residues. Per the germline V gene, CDR1 is SEHNR and CDR2 is FQNEAQ (reference sequence). Treatment meaning: roughly 18 received Ad26.COV2.S at low or high dose, single or two shots; several received placebo; per-sample allocation not given. Collection of samples fell on day 63 after the first vaccine or placebo injection. The protocol was immunoSEQ multiplex PCR, while the TCRdb copy is restricted to in-frame clones and leaves out a portion. The table has about half a million clones, 80% to 90% seen once.

The chain carries TRBV7-9 and TRBJ2-7; D ambiguous. This material consisted of peripheral blood, taken in a trial of Ad26.COV2.S vaccine versus placebo. The receptor was isolated from a person aged 18-65 years who received the Ad26.COV2.S COVID-19 vaccine or a placebo. The CDR3 reads CASSRTTNEQYF. DNA of the CDR3: TGTGCCAGCAGCCGTACAACAAACGAGCAGTACTTC.